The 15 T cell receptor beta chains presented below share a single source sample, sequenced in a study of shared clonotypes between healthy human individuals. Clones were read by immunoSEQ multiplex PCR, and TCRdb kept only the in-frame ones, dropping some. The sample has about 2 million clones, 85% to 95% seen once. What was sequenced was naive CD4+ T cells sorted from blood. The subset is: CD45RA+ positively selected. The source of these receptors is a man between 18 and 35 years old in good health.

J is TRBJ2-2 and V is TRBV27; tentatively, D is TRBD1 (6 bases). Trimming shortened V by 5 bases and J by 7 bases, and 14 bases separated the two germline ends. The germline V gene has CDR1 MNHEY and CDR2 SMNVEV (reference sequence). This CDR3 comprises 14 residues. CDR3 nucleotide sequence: TGTGCCAGCAGTCCACAGGGCTACGGCGGGGAGCTGTTTTTT. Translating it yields CASSPQGYGGELFF.

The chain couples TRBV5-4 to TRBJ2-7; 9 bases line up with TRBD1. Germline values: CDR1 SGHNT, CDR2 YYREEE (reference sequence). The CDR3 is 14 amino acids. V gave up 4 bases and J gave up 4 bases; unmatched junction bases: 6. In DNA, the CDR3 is TGTGCCAGCAGCACCCGGGACAGGGAATACGAGCAGTACTTC. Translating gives CASSTRDREYEQYF.

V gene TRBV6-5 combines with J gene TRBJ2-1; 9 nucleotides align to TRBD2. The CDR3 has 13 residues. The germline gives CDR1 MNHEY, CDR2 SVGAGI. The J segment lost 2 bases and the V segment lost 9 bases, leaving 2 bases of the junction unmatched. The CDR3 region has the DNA TGTGCCAGTAAGCGGGGGGCCTACAATGAGCAGTTCTTC. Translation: CASKRGAYNEQFF.

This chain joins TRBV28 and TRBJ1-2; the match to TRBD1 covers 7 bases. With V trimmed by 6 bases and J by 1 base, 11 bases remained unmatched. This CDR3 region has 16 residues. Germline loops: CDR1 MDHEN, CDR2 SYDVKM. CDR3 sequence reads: CASRQQGNALNYGYTF. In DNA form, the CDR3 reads TGTGCCAGCAGACAACAGGGGAATGCCCTTAACTATGGCTACACCTTC.

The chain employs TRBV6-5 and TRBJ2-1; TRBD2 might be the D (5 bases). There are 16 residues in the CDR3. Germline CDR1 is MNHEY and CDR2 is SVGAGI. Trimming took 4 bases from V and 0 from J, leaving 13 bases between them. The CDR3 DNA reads TGTGCCAGCAGTTCGTCTAGCAGGAGCTCCTACAATGAGCAGTTCTTC. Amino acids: CASSSSSRSSYNEQFF.

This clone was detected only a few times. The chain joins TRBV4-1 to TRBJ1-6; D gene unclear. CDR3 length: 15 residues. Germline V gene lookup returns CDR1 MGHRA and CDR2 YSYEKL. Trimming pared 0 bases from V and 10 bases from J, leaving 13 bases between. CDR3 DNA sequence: TGCGCCAGCAGCCAAGATAGTCTAGAGAGATCACCCCTCCACTTT. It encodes CASSQDSLERSPLHF.

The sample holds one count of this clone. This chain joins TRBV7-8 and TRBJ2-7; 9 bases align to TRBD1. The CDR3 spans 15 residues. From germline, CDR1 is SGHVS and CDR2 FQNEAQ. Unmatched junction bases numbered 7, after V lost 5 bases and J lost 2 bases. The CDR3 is CASSQGGTGTYEQYF. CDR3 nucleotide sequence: TGTGCCAGCAGCCAGGGCGGGACAGGGACCTACGAGCAGTACTTC. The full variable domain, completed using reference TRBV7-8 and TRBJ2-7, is GAGVSQSPRYKVAKRGQDVALRCDPISGHVSLFWYQQALGQGPEFLTYFQNEAQLDKSGLPSDRFFAERPEGSVSTLKIQRTQQEDSAVYLCASSQGGTGTYEQYFGPGTRLTVT.

The CDR3 region is CAWQMSGGGSPLHF. CDR3 nucleotide sequence: TGTGCCTGGCAGATGTCTGGGGGCGGTTCACCCCTCCACTTT. This chain joins TRBV30 and TRBJ1-6; a possible D gene is TRBD1 (6 bases). Germline loops: CDR1 GTSNPN, CDR2 SVGIG (reference sequence). Trimming removed 5 bases at V and 9 bases at J, with 17 bases between. The CDR3 has 14 amino acids.

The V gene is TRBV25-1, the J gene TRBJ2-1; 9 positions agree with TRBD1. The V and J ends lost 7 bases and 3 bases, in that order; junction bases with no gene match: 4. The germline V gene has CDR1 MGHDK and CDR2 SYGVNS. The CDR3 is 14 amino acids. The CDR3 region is CASTGTGYYNEQFF. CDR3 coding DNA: TGTGCCAGCACCGGGACAGGGTACTACAATGAGCAGTTCTTC.

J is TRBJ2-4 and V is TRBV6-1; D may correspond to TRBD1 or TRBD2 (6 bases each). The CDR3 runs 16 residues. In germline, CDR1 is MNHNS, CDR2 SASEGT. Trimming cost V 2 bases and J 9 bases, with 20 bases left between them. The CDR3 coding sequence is TGTGCCAGCAGTGAAAATCCAGGGTGGGGGGCCGGCATTCAGTACTTC. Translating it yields CASSENPGWGAGIQYF.

CDR3 protein: CASSPMDRGNTEAFF. The CDR3 DNA reads TGCGCCAGCAGCCCGATGGACAGGGGGAACACTGAAGCTTTCTTT. The J gene is TRBJ1-1, the V gene TRBV5-1; 9 positions match TRBD1. The CDR3 extends over 15 amino acids. Trimming at V came to 4 bases and at J to 1 base, leaving 5 bases not matched to a gene. From germline, CDR1 is SGHRS and CDR2 YFSETQ.

The CDR3 is CASSPDSQETQYF. The CDR3 DNA is TGTGCCAGCTCACCGGACAGCCAAGAGACCCAGTACTTC. The chain links TRBV18 to TRBJ2-5, with D perhaps matching TRBD1 (6 bases). From germline, CDR1 is KGHSH and CDR2 LQKENI. Trimming removed 3 bases at V and 1 base at J, with 6 bases between. The CDR3 is 13 residues long.

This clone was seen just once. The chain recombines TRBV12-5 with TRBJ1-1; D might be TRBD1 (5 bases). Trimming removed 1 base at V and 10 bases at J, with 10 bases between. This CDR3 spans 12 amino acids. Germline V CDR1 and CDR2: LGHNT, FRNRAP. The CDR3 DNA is TGTGCTAGTGGTTTGGACGGGACGGGAGCTTTCTTT. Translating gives CASGLDGTGAFF.

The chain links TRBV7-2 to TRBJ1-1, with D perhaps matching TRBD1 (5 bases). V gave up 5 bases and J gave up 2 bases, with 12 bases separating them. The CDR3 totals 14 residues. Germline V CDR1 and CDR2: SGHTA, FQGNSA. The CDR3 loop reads CASSVQVLNTEAFF. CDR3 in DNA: TGTGCCAGCAGCGTACAGGTCCTAAACACTGAAGCTTTCTTT. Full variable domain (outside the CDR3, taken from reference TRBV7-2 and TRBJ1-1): GAGVSQSPSNKVTEKGKDVELRCDPISGHTALYWYRQSLGQGLEFLIYFQGNSAPDKSGLPSDRFSAERTGGSVSTLTIQRTQQEDSAVYLCASSVQVLNTEAFFGQGTRLTVV.

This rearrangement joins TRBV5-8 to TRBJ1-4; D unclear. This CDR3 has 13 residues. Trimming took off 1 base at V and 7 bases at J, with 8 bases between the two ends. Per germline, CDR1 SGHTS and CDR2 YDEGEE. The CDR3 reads CASSLQESEKLFF. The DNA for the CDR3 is TGTGCCAGCAGCTTGCAAGAAAGTGAAAAACTGTTTTTT. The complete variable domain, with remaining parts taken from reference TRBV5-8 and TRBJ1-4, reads EAGVTQSPTHLIKTRGQQATLRCSPISGHTSVYWYQQALGLGLQFLLWYDEGEERNRGNFPPRFSGRQFPNYSSELNVNALELEDSALYLCASSLQESEKLFFGSGTQLSVL.